This T cell receptor (beta chain) was observed in a study of T cell repertoires in cytomegalovirus infection. Study context: Both CMV infection and a matching HLA type were indicated by public TCR beta signatures.

CDR1 MGHRA and CDR2 YSYEKL come from the germline V gene. The CDR3 consists of 16 residues. With 3 bases removed from V and 1 base from J, the gap between germline ends came to 15 bases. TCRdb recomputed calls from the reads with MiXCR, one row per CDR3 protein. This sample yields approximately 110,000 distinct CDR3 sequences, of which roughly two fifths are seen a single time; about two thirds belongs to the top ten. Points from the study as a whole: HLA-C-restricted CMV-specific TCR beta clonotypes prevailed in the ex vivo response. The study identified carriers of CMV plus the relevant HLA from cumulative public TCR beta family frequency.

Comment on this clonotype: Its antigen is unidentified.

The chain uses TRBV4-1 and TRBJ2-5, with TRBD1 as a possible D gene (7 bases). The sample consisted of CD8+ T cells from cultured PBMCs, taken from culture after CMV antigen stimulation. This TCR came from a human donor in good health (CMV status not recorded). Some clones in this sample may be carry-over from other donors' samples. The CDR3 region is CASSQEGGQSQETQYF. The DNA of the CDR3 is TGCGCCAGCAGCCAGGAGGGGGGACAGTCCCAAGAGACCCAGTACTTC.